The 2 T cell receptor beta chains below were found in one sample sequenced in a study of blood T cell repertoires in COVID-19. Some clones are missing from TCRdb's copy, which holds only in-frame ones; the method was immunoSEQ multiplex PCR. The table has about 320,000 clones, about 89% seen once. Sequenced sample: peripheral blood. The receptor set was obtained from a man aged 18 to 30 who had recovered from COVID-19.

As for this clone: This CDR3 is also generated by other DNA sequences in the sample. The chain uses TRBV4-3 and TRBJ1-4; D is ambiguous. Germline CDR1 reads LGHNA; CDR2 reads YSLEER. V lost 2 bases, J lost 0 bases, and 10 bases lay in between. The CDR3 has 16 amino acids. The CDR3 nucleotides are TGCGCCAGCAGCCAAATGATCCGGGCAACTAATGAAAAACTGTTTTTT. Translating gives CASSQMIRATNEKLFF.

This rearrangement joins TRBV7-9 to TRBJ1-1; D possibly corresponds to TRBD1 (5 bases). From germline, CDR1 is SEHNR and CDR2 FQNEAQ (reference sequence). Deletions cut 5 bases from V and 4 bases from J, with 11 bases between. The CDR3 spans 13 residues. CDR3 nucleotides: TGTGCCAGCAGCCAGGGAACCAGCACTGAAGCTTTCTTT. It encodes CASSQGTSTEAFF.